These 6 T cell receptor beta chains originate from one sample sequenced in a study of blood T cell repertoires in COVID-19. Clones were sequenced by immunoSEQ multiplex PCR, and TCRdb holds only the in-frame ones, with some missing. Among roughly 48,000 clones, approximately 89% were seen once, and the ten largest hold approximately 30%. Sequencing input: peripheral blood. The receptors derive from a woman aged 80 or over with acute or convalescent COVID-19.

This clone was detected only once. The J gene is TRBJ1-4, the V gene TRBV18; the D is unclear. Germline loops: CDR1 KGHSH, CDR2 LQKENI. The CDR3 totals 14 residues. Trimming left V 2 bases short and J 8 bases short, with 12 bases between. This CDR3 reads CASSPLRAGEKLFF. CDR3 nucleotides: TGTGCCAGCTCACCATTGAGGGCTGGGGAAAAACTGTTTTTT.

The V and J genes are TRBV5-1 and TRBJ2-1, with a weak D call TRBD2 (7 bases). There are 16 residues in the CDR3. CDR1 SGHRS and CDR2 YFSETQ come from the germline V gene. Between the trimmed V and J ends, which lost 0 bases and 2 bases, there was a span of 12 bases. The CDR3 sequence: CASSLVGGGTYNEQFF. For the CDR3, the DNA is TGCGCCAGCAGCTTGGTGGGCGGGGGCACCTACAATGAGCAGTTCTTC. Supplemented by reference TRBV5-1 and TRBJ2-1, the full variable domain reads KAGVTQTPRYLIKTRGQQVTLSCSPISGHRSVSWYQQTPGQGLQFLFEYFSETQRNKGNFPGRFSGRQFSNSRSEMNVSTLELGDSALYLCASSLVGGGTYNEQFFGPGTRLTVL.

This clone was seen once. The genes are TRBV6-6 and TRBJ1-5; D gene ambiguous. This CDR3 spans 14 amino acids. Germline CDR1 is MNHNY and CDR2 is SVGAGI (reference sequence). Trimming stripped 2 bases from V and 0 bases from J, with 5 bases between. For the CDR3, the DNA is TGTGCCAGCAGTTACACTTCTAGCAATCAGCCCCAGCATTTT. Protein: CASSYTSSNQPQHF.

The chain has TRBV7-8 and TRBJ2-2, with a weak D call TRBD1 (6 bases). V shed 3 bases and J shed 1 base, with 9 bases lying between them. Per germline, CDR1 SGHVS and CDR2 FQNEAQ. The CDR3 loop spans 15 amino acids. In DNA, the CDR3 is TGTGCCAGCAGCTTCGGGACACGGAACACCGGGGAGCTGTTTTTT. Amino acid sequence: CASSFGTRNTGELFF.

The rearrangement uses TRBV7-8 and TRBJ1-5; TRBD1 matches 7 bases. The CDR3 is 14 amino acids. Germline V lookup: CDR1 SGHVS, CDR2 FQNEAQ. Trimming cost V 3 bases and J 5 bases; bases outside gene matches: 4. DNA of the CDR3: TGTGCCAGCAGCTTTGACAGGGTCCATCAGCCCCAGCATTTT. As protein: CASSFDRVHQPQHF.

This chain connects TRBV5-1 to TRBJ1-4; possibly TRBD1 for D (5 bases). The V end lost 3 bases, the J end lost 3 bases, and 12 bases lay between the germline ends. Germline V gene lookup returns CDR1 SGHRS and CDR2 YFSETQ. The CDR3 is 15 residues long. The CDR3 loop reads CASSSRTGANEKLFF. The DNA of the CDR3 is TGCGCCAGCAGCTCTAGAACAGGCGCTAATGAAAAACTGTTTTTT.